The clone carrying this T cell receptor beta chain turned up a few times. Its antigen is not known. There are 13 residues in the CDR3. The germline CDR1 and CDR2 sequences are DFQATT and SNEGSKA (reference sequence). The J segment lost 5 bases and the V segment lost 3 bases, leaving 4 bases of the junction unmatched. It was by quantitative 5'-RACE with molecular barcodes that TCR beta libraries were made. TCRdb passed the 5' RACE reads through MiXCR, listing each CDR3 protein once. This sample has hundreds of thousands of distinct CDR3 sequences; about 10% occur once, and the top ten carry roughly 0.51%. These data belong to a study of CD8 T cells in ankylosing spondylitis. Overall study results and limits: Clones linked with disease were CD8+ and fairly uncommon in the peripheral blood. Among TCR beta sequences, a motif of under ten highly homologous variants appeared characteristic of ankylosing spondylitis blood.

This receptor was obtained from a male donor with ankylosing spondylitis. The source material was blood, either unsorted or a sorted T cell fraction (not recorded which). The chain employs TRBV20-1 and TRBJ1-5; TRBD1 aligns across 7 bases. The CDR3 here is CSASMQGDQPQHF. The DNA of the CDR3 is TGCAGTGCTAGCATGCAGGGGGATCAGCCCCAGCATTTT.